The 8 T cell receptor beta chains below all came from one sample that was sequenced in a study of shared clonotypes between healthy human individuals. TCRdb keeps only in-frame clones here, not all; method: immunoSEQ multiplex PCR. The table includes approximately 1.4 million clones, around 98% detected once. The sequenced sample was naive CD4+ T cells sorted from blood. Subset denoted: CD45RA+ positively selected. Every receptor here comes from a man aged 25 to 45 in good health.

Only one count was recorded for this clone. This sequence joins TRBV28 and TRBJ1-2; D remains ambiguous. The V end was cut by 3 bases, the J end by 8 bases, with 10 bases between. CDR1 is MDHEN and CDR2 is SYDVKM in the germline V gene. CDR3 length: 12 amino acids. CDR3 residues: CASSFPRGGYTF. In nucleotides, the CDR3 is TGTGCCAGCAGTTTCCCCCGAGGGGGCTACACCTTC.

CDR3 protein: CATGVTPNTEAFF. CDR3 nucleotide sequence: TGTGCCACCGGAGTGACCCCGAACACTGAAGCTTTCTTT. The chain combines TRBV15 with TRBJ1-1, with no clear D. Germline V gives CDR1 LNHNV, CDR2 YYDKDF (reference sequence). The CDR3 length is 13 residues. Trimming shortened V by 8 bases and J by 1 base, and 11 bases separated the two germline ends.

The chain is built from TRBV28 and TRBJ2-7, with 9 bases fitting TRBD1. The germline V gene has CDR1 MDHEN and CDR2 SYDVKM. The CDR3 is made up of 16 amino acids. With 9 bases clipped from V and 6 bases from J, the junction kept 18 bases outside the gene matches. The DNA for the CDR3 is TGTGCCAGTTACTCAATACCCCCCCTGACAGGGGGCGAGCAGTACTTC. Protein sequence: CASYSIPPLTGGEQYF.

This clone was seen only once. The rearrangement joins TRBV18 to TRBJ1-4, with D possibly matching TRBD1 (6 bases). From germline, CDR1 is KGHSH and CDR2 LQKENI. Between the trimmed V and J ends, which lost 5 bases and 13 bases, there was a span of 17 bases. The CDR3 has 13 residues. CDR3 region: CASSFSGEIRLFF. The CDR3 DNA follows: TGTGCCAGCTCATTTTCAGGGGAGATAAGACTGTTTTTT.

The chain employs TRBV14 and TRBJ2-1, with 7 bases that match TRBD2. Germline CDR1 and CDR2: SGHDN and FVKESK. CDR3 length: 15 amino acids. V shed 4 bases, J shed 2 bases, and the junction held 5 bases outside the gene matches. The chain's CDR3 is CASSPRLAAYNEQFF. CDR3 sequence (DNA): TGTGCCAGCAGCCCTCGGCTAGCGGCCTACAATGAGCAGTTCTTC.

The chain couples TRBV10-3 to TRBJ2-7, with D possibly being TRBD2 (6 bases). Germline CDR1 and CDR2: ENHRY and SYGVKD. Trimming took 6 bases from V and 6 from J, leaving 18 bases between them. This CDR3 region has 14 residues. CDR3 region: CAIRAGSGAGEQYF. CDR3 in DNA: TGTGCCATCAGGGCTGGATCGGGAGCCGGCGAGCAGTACTTC.

The chain employs TRBV18 and TRBJ2-4; a weak D match, TRBD2 (5 bases). The V end lost 3 bases, the J end lost 5 bases, and 14 bases lay between the germline ends. The CDR3 has 15 amino acids. Looked up from germline, CDR1 is KGHSH and CDR2 is LQKENI. In DNA, the CDR3 is TGTGCCAGCTCACCGACCTCGGACGGGGAAAACATTCAGTACTTC. It specifies CASSPTSDGENIQYF.

This chain uses TRBV5-1 with TRBJ2-5; 8 bases agree with TRBD2. CDR3 length: 16 residues. Trimming cost V 0 bases and J 4 bases; bases outside gene matches: 8. Germline V lookup: CDR1 SGHRS, CDR2 YFSETQ. The CDR3 coding sequence is TGCGCCAGCAGCTTGGTCGGGAGGGCCGGCGGAGAGACCCAGTACTTC. As protein: CASSLVGRAGGETQYF.